This section outlines one T cell receptor (beta chain) sequence together with its context. Authors' methods: Cell counts per sample came from amplifying reference gene primers. Using immunoSEQ multiplex PCR, the repertoire was profiled, and TCRdb retains in-frame clones only, with some absent. The V and J calls and clone size were taken over from that table, and D and trimming were inferred from the DNA. The table includes about 210,000 clones, around 84% detected once. These data originate in a study of blood T cell repertoires in COVID-19. Overall study: Donors in the United States, Italy and Spain gave samples during acute or convalescent COVID-19. PBMCs, B-cell-depleted T cells, or T cells were the source of the cDNA or gDNA that made up the material.

The CDR3 covers 16 residues. The germline gives CDR1 MNHEY, CDR2 SMNVEV (reference sequence). Trimming removed 2 bases from V and 1 base from J; junction bases left unmatched: 6. The source is a man between 50 and 59 years old with active or convalescent COVID-19. V is TRBV27 and J is TRBJ2-3; TRBD2 matches 7 bases. Sequencing used peripheral blood. The chain's CDR3 is CASSLGPAGRTDTQYF. CDR3 sequence (DNA): TGTGCCAGCAGTTTAGGCCCAGCGGGGCGCACAGATACGCAGTATTTT.